The 31 T cell receptor beta chains listed next were all sequenced from one sample in a study of Graves' ophthalmopathy and Graves' hyperthyroidism. Amplified TCR beta CDR3 regions were obtained using RNA transcripts as template. An initial RT-PCR round employing HTBI primers preceded a second-round multiplex PCR. TCRdb re-analysed the multiplex PCR reads in MiXCR, keeping a single row per CDR3 protein. Of under 400,000 distinct CDR3 sequences in the sample, 15% to 20% were seen once. The sample taken for sequencing was peripheral blood. These receptors came from an adult man with Graves' ophthalmopathy.

The table lists this clonotype with many counts. V usage is TRBV19 and J usage is TRBJ1-5, with 7 bases identical to TRBD1. J was trimmed by 6 bases and V by 8 bases; bases with no gene match: 13. The CDR3 has 15 amino acids. The germline gives CDR1 LNHDA, CDR2 SQIVND (reference sequence). The CDR3 reads CASQWDSSSGQPQHF. The CDR3 nucleotides read TGTGCCAGTCAGTGGGACAGCTCCTCGGGTCAGCCCCAGCATTTT.

CDR3 loop: CASSLDQGDWKTQYF. The CDR3 coding sequence is TGTGCCAGCAGCTTGGATCAGGGTGACTGGAAGACCCAGTACTTC. The J gene is TRBJ2-5, the V gene TRBV28, with D maybe TRBD1 (5 bases). V lost 6 bases to trimming and J lost 6 bases, with 20 bases between them. Germline V lookup: CDR1 MDHEN, CDR2 SYDVKM. CDR3 length: 15 residues.

On this clonotype: A junction end diverges from the germline sequence, so it may reflect a read error. This rearrangement joins TRBV19 to TRBJ2-2, with unresolved D. Germline assignment: CDR1 LNHDA and CDR2 SQIVND (reference sequence). This CDR3 spans 15 amino acids. The CDR3 reads CASSPRTEYTWELFF. In DNA, the CDR3 is TGTGCCAGTAGTCCTAGGACCGAATACACCTGGGAGCTGTTTTTT.

This clonotype was picked up many times. The junction and the germline gene differ at one end; a read error may be behind it. The chain joins TRBV6-5 to TRBJ2-7; D gene unclear. The germline gives CDR1 MNHEY, CDR2 SVGAGI. The CDR3 loop spans 13 amino acids. CDR3 sequence: CASTYMGAYEQYF. CDR3 DNA sequence: TGTGCCAGCACTTACATGGGTGCATACGAGCAGTACTTC.

This clonotype occurred many times. The rearrangement uses TRBV5-5 and TRBJ1-2; weak D call: TRBD1 (6 bases). This CDR3 contains 15 residues. V was pared by 2 bases and J by 4 bases, with 15 bases between. CDR1 and CDR2 (germline): SGHKS, YYEKEE (reference sequence). The CDR3 DNA is TGTGCCAGCAGCTTTGGGGCAGGGGCAGGCTATGGCTACACCTTC. Translating it yields CASSFGAGAGYGYTF.

This clonotype was seen many times. The chain joins TRBV19 to TRBJ2-2; D is uncertain. V was cut by 1 base and J by 2 bases, with 11 bases left in between. This CDR3 contains 16 residues. CDR1 and CDR2 (germline): LNHDA, SQIVND (reference sequence). The CDR3 is CASSIGAAGNTGELFF. The CDR3 DNA is TGTGCCAGTAGTATAGGGGCGGCAGGAAACACCGGGGAGCTGTTTTTT.

In its sample, this clonotype was seen many times. J is TRBJ1-6 and V is TRBV6-5, with 8 bases that match TRBD1. Germline trimming cut 10 bases from V and 9 bases from J; bases unmatched to any gene: 14. The CDR3 length is 15 residues. Germline CDR1 and CDR2: MNHEY and SVGAGI. CDR3 residues: CATTLAGQGSSPLHF. In DNA form, the CDR3 reads TGTGCCACCACGCTGGCCGGACAGGGATCTTCACCCCTCCACTTT.

This clonotype was counted a few times. V gene TRBV28 combines with J gene TRBJ1-1, with D tentatively TRBD1 (6 bases). This CDR3 has 14 amino acids. V lost 7 bases and J 1 base, leaving 13 bases between the germline ends. Germline V gene lookup returns CDR1 MDHEN and CDR2 SYDVKM. CDR3 bases: TGTGCCAGCATTTCCAGGGGTCAGAACACTGAAGCTTTCTTT. It is translated as CASISRGQNTEAFF.

This clonotype was observed many times. The chain links TRBV20-1 to TRBJ1-2; D unresolved. Trimming cost V 7 bases and J 1 base, with 10 bases left between them. The germline V gene has CDR1 DFQATT and CDR2 SNEGSKA (reference sequence). The CDR3 is 12 amino acids. Here the CDR3 DNA reads TGCAGTGTCTACAATAATAACTATGGCTACACCTTC. This sequence encodes CSVYNNNYGYTF.

The table lists this clonotype with a few counts. The V and J genes are TRBV28 and TRBJ2-7; TRBD1 matches at 11 bases. The ends lost 5 bases at V and 5 bases at J; junction bases unmatched: 11. This CDR3 region has 16 residues. The germline V gene encodes CDR1 MDHEN and CDR2 SYDVKM. Written as DNA, the CDR3 is TGTGCCAGCAGTGTTGCCGGGACAGGGGGTGACCACGAGCAGTACTTC. This gives the protein CASSVAGTGGDHEQYF.

This clonotype was counted ten times or more. The chain employs TRBV6-1 and TRBJ1-1; the D is unclear. This CDR3 is 14 amino acids long. Germline V lookup: CDR1 MNHNS, CDR2 SASEGT. V was trimmed by 6 bases and J by 0 bases, leaving 11 bases between them. The CDR3 region has the DNA TGTGCCAGCAGCCTGAAGGCAGTGAACACTGAAGCTTTCTTT. Translated, it gives CASSLKAVNTEAFF.

This clonotype was recorded at least ten times. The chain's CDR3 is CASSYDPGQPFQETQYF. The CDR3 DNA reads as TGTGCCAGCAGTTATGACCCGGGACAGCCCTTCCAAGAGACCCAGTACTTC. The chain is built from TRBV6-2 or TRBV6-3 and TRBJ2-5; the match to TRBD1 covers 7 bases. CDR1 is MNHEY, CDR2 SVGEGT, per germline. Trimming at V came to 3 bases and at J to 1 base, leaving 11 bases not matched to a gene. The CDR3 spans 17 residues.

This clonotype has a count of ten or more. The junction and the germline gene differ at one end; a read error may be behind it. V gene TRBV30 combines with J gene TRBJ2-7; D tentatively reads TRBD1 or TRBD2 (6 bases each). Per the germline V gene, CDR1 is GTSNPN and CDR2 is SVGIG (reference sequence). The CDR3 has 13 residues. This chain's CDR3 is CAWTLPTGGLQHF. DNA for the CDR3: TGTGCCTGGACTCTCCCCACCGGGGGCCTACAACACTTC.

This clonotype showed up many times. J is TRBJ1-1 and V is TRBV20-1; 7 nucleotides agree with TRBD1. Unmatched junction bases numbered 7, after V lost 2 bases and J lost 4 bases. CDR3 length: 14 amino acids. CDR1 and CDR2 (germline): DFQATT, SNEGSKA (reference sequence). The CDR3 DNA reads TGCAGTGCTAGATCGACAGGGACCATCACTGAAGCTTTCTTT. This encodes CSARSTGTITEAFF.

This clonotype was seen repeatedly, ten times or more. The rearrangement joins TRBV19 to TRBJ2-5; TRBD1 aligns across 9 bases. Germline CDR1 reads LNHDA; CDR2 reads SQIVND (reference sequence). The CDR3 runs to 14 residues. Trimming at V came to 3 bases and at J to 5 bases, leaving 4 bases not matched to a gene. The DNA of the CDR3 is TGTGCCAGTAGTATGCAACAGGGGGCTGAGACCCAGTACTTC. Amino acid sequence: CASSMQQGAETQYF.

Ten or more counts support this clonotype. This chain connects TRBV11-2 to TRBJ1-1; a weak D match, TRBD1 (5 bases). The V end lost 3 bases, the J end lost 0 bases, and 14 bases lay between the germline ends. CDR3 length: 16 amino acids. Germline V gives CDR1 SGHAT, CDR2 FQNNGV. CDR3 bases: TGTGCCAGCAGCTTTCCAACGCTCAGGGTGAACACTGAAGCTTTCTTT. Its protein product is CASSFPTLRVNTEAFF. The full variable domain, completed using reference TRBV11-2 and TRBJ1-1, is EAGVAQSPRYKIIEKRQSVAFWCNPISGHATLYWYQQILGQGPKLLIQFQNNGVVDDSQLPKDRFSAERLKGVDSTLKIQPAKLEDSAVYLCASSFPTLRVNTEAFFGQGTRLTVV.

This clonotype was seen only once. With a much larger clone just one base away, this may be a read error. The chain employs TRBV20-1 and TRBJ2-7; possibly TRBD2 for D (6 bases). The V gene lost 1 base and the J gene lost 6 bases, with 25 bases spanning the gap. Germline V gene sequence: CDR1 DFQATT, CDR2 SNEGSKA (reference sequence). This CDR3 has 17 amino acids. In DNA, the CDR3 is TGCAGTGCTAGAGGAGTTTTACTAGTGGGAGGATCGGTCGAGCAGTACTTC. Its protein is CSARGVLLVGGSVEQYF.

V and J are TRBV7-3 and TRBJ2-7, with 8 bases fitting TRBD2. V lost 5 bases, J lost 3 bases, and 9 bases stayed unmatched. From germline, CDR1 is SGHTA and CDR2 FQGTGA. This CDR3 is built from 15 residues. In nucleotides, the CDR3 is TGTGCCAGCAGCATTACGGGAGGGCCAAGCTACGAGCAGTACTTC. This encodes CASSITGGPSYEQYF.

The rearrangement joins TRBV2 to TRBJ2-7; perhaps TRBD2 as D (6 bases). The V gene's germline CDR1 is SNHLY and CDR2 FYNNEI. This CDR3 comprises 12 residues. Deletions cut 6 bases from V and 0 bases from J, with 6 bases between. CDR3 amino acids: CASREGSYEQYF. The CDR3 nucleotides read TGTGCCAGCAGGGAGGGCTCCTACGAGCAGTACTTC.

This clonotype was recorded many times. This chain links TRBV6-5 with TRBJ1-5, with D tentatively TRBD1 (5 bases). Trimming stripped 6 bases from V and 6 bases from J, with 15 bases between. The germline gives CDR1 MNHEY, CDR2 SVGAGI. The CDR3 loop spans 14 amino acids. The CDR3 loop reads CASSFRRGGQPQHF. The CDR3 bases are TGTGCCAGCAGCTTTCGGAGGGGAGGTCAGCCCCAGCATTTT.

This clonotype was counted a few times. J is TRBJ1-1 and V is TRBV6-5; D is undetermined. CDR1 and CDR2 from the germline V gene are MNHEY and SVGAGI. Trimming shortened V by 4 bases and J by 3 bases, and 12 bases separated the two germline ends. The CDR3 totals 14 residues. CDR3 amino acids: CASSSISLHTEAFF. CDR3 nucleotides: TGTGCCAGCAGTTCCATATCCTTGCACACTGAAGCTTTCTTT.

Ten or more counts support this clonotype. This chain connects TRBV11-2 to TRBJ2-5; 11 bases are shared with TRBD2. V was clipped by 4 bases and J by 1 base; unmatched bases: 5. Per germline, CDR1 SGHAT and CDR2 FQNNGV. The CDR3 contains 16 residues. The CDR3 nucleotides are TGTGCCAGCAGCTCGAATCTAGCGGGGGGCCAAGAGACCCAGTACTTC. This sequence encodes CASSSNLAGGQETQYF. The variable domain in full, completed from reference TRBV11-2 and TRBJ2-5, reads EAGVAQSPRYKIIEKRQSVAFWCNPISGHATLYWYQQILGQGPKLLIQFQNNGVVDDSQLPKDRFSAERLKGVDSTLKIQPAKLEDSAVYLCASSSNLAGGQETQYFGPGTRLLVL.

Ten or more counts support this clonotype. V and J are TRBV7-3 and TRBJ2-5; 7 positions agree with TRBD2. The V and J ends lost 2 bases and 4 bases, in that order; junction bases with no gene match: 7. Looked up from germline, CDR1 is SGHTA and CDR2 is FQGTGA. The CDR3 totals 15 residues. This CDR3 reads CASSLYGRAPETQYF. For the CDR3, the DNA is TGTGCCAGCAGCTTATATGGGAGGGCCCCAGAGACCCAGTACTTC.

This clonotype appeared many times. The chain has TRBV19 and TRBJ1-1, with 7 bases that match TRBD1. This CDR3 spans 18 amino acids. Trimming cost V 3 bases and J 1 base; bases outside gene matches: 14. Per the germline V gene, CDR1 is LNHDA and CDR2 is SQIVND (reference sequence). This CDR3 is CASSIPTKRGLRNTEAFF. The CDR3 coding sequence is TGTGCCAGTAGTATTCCGACCAAAAGGGGGCTTCGGAACACTGAAGCTTTCTTT. Full variable domain (outside the CDR3, taken from reference TRBV19 and TRBJ1-1): DGGITQSPKYLFRKEGQNVTLSCEQNLNHDAMYWYRQDPGQGLRLIYYSQIVNDFQKGDIAEGYSVSREKKESFPLTVTSAQKNPTAFYLCASSIPTKRGLRNTEAFFGQGTRLTVV.

This clonotype was observed at least ten times. The genes are TRBV3-1 and TRBJ2-7; 13 nucleotides align to TRBD2. Germline assignment: CDR1 LGHDT and CDR2 YNNKEL (reference sequence). The trim removed 4 bases at V and 7 bases at J, leaving 7 bases unmatched. The CDR3 covers 15 residues. The CDR3 bases are TGTGCCAGCAGCCGAACTAGCGGGAGGGCCCGGGAGCAGTACTTC. Translated, it gives CASSRTSGRAREQYF.

The sample holds many counts of this clonotype. V and J are TRBV19 and TRBJ1-1, with D perhaps TRBD1 (5 bases). The V gene's germline CDR1 is LNHDA and CDR2 SQIVND (reference sequence). V lost 6 bases to trimming and J lost 4 bases, with 9 bases between them. The length of the CDR3 is 12 residues. The DNA for the CDR3 is TGTGCCAGTAGCGACAGCGGCACTGAAGCTTTCTTT. Translation: CASSDSGTEAFF.

This clonotype was detected ten times or more. The chain couples TRBV12-3 or TRBV12-4 to TRBJ2-7; D could derive from TRBD1 or TRBD2 (5 bases each). Trimming left V 4 bases short and J 3 bases short, with 19 bases between. The CDR3 loop spans 16 amino acids. Written as DNA, the CDR3 is TGTGCCAGCAGTTCGGGGCGTGATGGCAGGGACTACGAGCAGTACTTC. Residues: CASSSGRDGRDYEQYF.

This clonotype was recorded many times. The chain uses TRBV28 and TRBJ1-1, with 8 bases identical to TRBD1. The germline V gene has CDR1 MDHEN and CDR2 SYDVKM. The ends lost 2 bases at V and 2 bases at J; junction bases unmatched: 4. The CDR3 is 15 residues long. The CDR3 bases are TGTGCCAGCAGTTTACCCGACAGGGGTAACACTGAAGCTTTCTTT. Amino acids: CASSLPDRGNTEAFF.

This clonotype was recorded at least ten times. The chain has TRBV7-2 and TRBJ1-5; possibly TRBD1 for D (6 bases). CDR1 SGHTA and CDR2 FQGNSA come from the germline V gene. The CDR3 contains 15 residues. Trimming shortened V by 5 bases and J by 4 bases, and 15 bases separated the two germline ends. Here the CDR3 reads CASSPQGFKNQPQHF. DNA of the CDR3: TGTGCCAGCAGCCCACAGGGTTTTAAAAATCAGCCCCAGCATTTT.

This clonotype was seen at least ten times. The gene calls are TRBV7-8 and TRBJ2-2; D may be TRBD1 or TRBD2 (6 bases each). CDR3 length: 16 residues. Germline CDR1 and CDR2: SGHVS and FQNEAQ. V gave up 0 bases and J gave up 2 bases, with 10 bases separating them. This CDR3 reads CASSLAGGLNTGELFF. For the CDR3, the DNA is TGTGCCAGCAGCTTAGCGGGGGGCCTAAACACCGGGGAGCTGTTTTTT.

V is TRBV28 and J is TRBJ2-7; TRBD1 aligns across 7 bases. V shed 4 bases and J 4 bases; nucleotides not matched to a gene: 7. The CDR3 is 14 amino acids. CDR1 is MDHEN and CDR2 is SYDVKM in the germline V gene. CDR3 residues: CASSSPGGKYEQYF. The CDR3 bases are TGTGCCAGCAGTTCGCCAGGGGGAAAGTACGAGCAGTACTTC.